This TCR beta chain came from a study of blood T cells in healthy people across ages. Then a second PCR, running roughly 7 to 11 cycles, was carried out with a sample-barcoded 5' primer and a J-beta primer mix. In TCRdb, the 5' RACE reads were re-called with MiXCR into one record per CDR3 protein. The sample has some 800,000 distinct CDR3 sequences, around 25% seen once. Germline-derived CDR1 and CDR2 are SQVTM and ANQGSEA. The CDR3 covers 13 residues. V dropped 6 bases and J dropped 0; count of bases not matched to a gene: 3. Study conclusions and caveats: When one million T cells were used, diversity estimates were thought to be underestimates.

On this clonotype itself: Its antigen is not known.

These data also formed part of another study, on T cells of mothers and their children. That source notes: A few healthy Caucasian mothers, along with their six children, served as the donors. It was observed that no persistent microchimeric T cell clones could be detected.

The chain recombines TRBV29-1 with TRBJ2-5, with TRBD1 matching over 8 bases. Sequenced input: blood. The TCR comes from a boy between 10 and 17 years old in good health. CDR3 protein: CSVGTGNQETQYF. In DNA form, the CDR3 reads TGCAGCGTCGGGACAGGTAACCAAGAGACCCAGTACTTC.